The T cell receptor (beta chain) described here comes from a study of shared clonotypes between healthy human individuals (dated by TCRdb to 2019 to 2021). For context, the study as a whole: The cohort included a few men and a couple of women between 18 and 49 years of age. For each donor, CD4 naive and CD4 memory were each run on three plates, CD8 naive on two plates, and CD8 memory on one plate. To estimate repertoire size and how much clonotypes are shared between individuals, the study performed deep sequencing of blood TCR repertoires from roughly five healthy adults. To increase sequencing depth and limit assay-specific biases, TCR repertoire library preparation and sequencing were carried out by different laboratories using diverse techniques. Between about 0.85 and 9.5 billion PBMCs per donor were obtained by leukapheresis.

Comments on this clone: The target of this receptor is not known. Per-base qualities were not stored, and no clone one base away is much larger.

From the cysteine up to the phenylalanine, the CDR3 has a length of 16 residues. Solely the CDR3 DNA is kept, with 48 bases framed from the first base. V gives up 8 bases and J gives up 0 bases, and the segment between their germline ends measures 19 bases. The germline V gene gives CDR1 as MGHDK and CDR2 as SYGVNS. Using the deep immunoSEQ assay, multiplex PCR amplified TCR CDR3 regions from genomic DNA. For each cell subset, the extracted genomic DNA was distributed evenly across all wells of several immunoSEQ 96-well plates, and each plate served as one replicate. For sorted subsets, each replicate PCR was loaded with approximately 190 ng genomic DNA, equivalent to 25,000 to 35,000 T cell genomes. Purified libraries were measured with a Qubit 3.0 fluorometer, size-checked on a Bioanalyzer 2100, and measured again with the KAPA Library Quantification kit. Every immunoSEQ 96-well plate was sequenced on a dedicated single-read 150-cycle Illumina NextSeq 550 flow cell. The source study handled its data this way. Because the immunoSEQ output included only junctional sequences and no quality scores, the filtering could not be the same as the filtering used for full-length reads. To assign V/J genes and CDR3, sequences were annotated using PyIR, a Python wrapper for IgBLAST v1.9, with IMGT germline references. Any read was removed if the V/J assignment was weak (E-value above 1e-6), the CDR3 was missing, or the read contained stop codons, out-of-frame junctions, or ambiguous translated residues. A V3J clonotype was defined by an identical inferred V gene, J gene, and CDR3 amino acid sequence. To compute the percentage overlap between repertoires, the number of shared unique clonotypes was divided by the size of the smaller repertoire. Repertoire richness was assessed with RTK rarefaction, the Chao1 estimator, and Recon v2.1 estimates of unobserved clonotypes. For all TCRbeta clonotypes obtained by the gDNA method from a few donors, generation probabilities were computed with OLGA. As stored in TCRdb, this immuneACCESS dataset retains in-frame rearrangements with V and J assigned. A fraction of the clones does not appear; measured against another copy, unresolved V genes explain less than half of the discrepancy, and the remainder lacks a known reason. The V and J calls and the clone size are those of that table, but D and trimming were determined from the DNA. The sample table contains around 2.3 million clones; only one count was recorded for approximately 94% of them. The ten biggest clones cover roughly 0.13% of the sample.

Healthy HIV-negative adults with no recently reported acute infections or vaccinations were included as donors. All donors were Caucasian adults living in Nashville, Tennessee, USA. CD4+ T cells were enriched by magnetic negative selection, after which naive cells were positively selected on CD45RA and the negative fraction was taken as the memory subset. Blood was collected by leukapheresis, and PBMCs were isolated by Ficoll-Histopaque density gradient centrifugation and then cryopreserved in liquid nitrogen vapor phase. Analytical flow cytometry was used to check the purity and quantity of every magnetically sorted T cell population. Each sorted fraction had its genomic DNA isolated and then quantified by UV absorbance on a Nanodrop 2000c. Overall study outcomes, separate from this receptor: Sharing across four donors was observed for around 5% of naive CD4, around 3.5% of naive CD8, about 2.3% of memory CD4, and about 0.39% of memory CD8 clonotypes. Only blood was sampled, and tissue TCR repertoires likely differ from those in blood. Pairwise subsampling indicated that sequencing depth was expected to affect the degree of clonotype sharing among donors. Naive subsets generally had larger estimated clonotype richness than memory subsets did. Because the study included a small number of donors, the genetic and exposure-history diversity represented was limited. Compared with non-shared clonotypes, clonotypes shared by all four sorted-subset donors had higher generation probabilities. Incomplete sequencing was indicated by rarefaction of sorted-subset datasets, despite the large sequencing depth.

The TCR was taken from a man younger than 35 in good health. This sequence uses TRBV25-1 and TRBJ2-5; perhaps TRBD2 is the D gene, with 6 bases matching. Sequencing input: naive CD4+ T cells sorted from blood. This sample's cell subset or site label indicates: CD45RA+ positively selected. Here is the DNA: TGTGCCAGCTCCTCTATTACAGGAGGGTACCAAGAGACCCAGTACTTC. Its protein product is CASSSITGGYQETQYF. Joined to the reference TRBV25-1 and TRBJ2-5 proteins, this CDR3 gives the full variable domain: EADIYQTPRYLVIGTGKKITLECSQTMGHDKMYWYQQDPGMELHLIHYSYGVNSTEKGDLSSESTVSRIRTEHFPLTLESARPSHTSQYLCASSSITGGYQETQYFGPGTRLLVL.